This T cell receptor beta chain was identified during a study of Ad26.COV2.S vaccination and SARS-CoV-2 variants. Study observations and caveats: Once vaccination had occurred, spike-specific CD8+ and CD4+ T cell responses reportedly showed substantial breadth. TCR breadth and depth estimates may have understated total T cell responses.

Treatment in this sample: about 20 received Ad26.COV2.S at low or high dose, single or two shots; a few received placebo; per-sample allocation not given. Sampling happened 63 days after the first vaccine or placebo injection. Wuhan-strain spike was delivered by a replication-incompetent Ad26 vector. With respect to this clone: Its antigen is as yet unknown.

The V gene's germline CDR1 is MNHEY and CDR2 SMNVEV (reference sequence). This CDR3 is built from 17 residues. V lost 5 bases, J lost 0 bases, and 17 bases lay in between. Using immunoSEQ multiplex PCR, the repertoire was profiled, and TCRdb retains in-frame clones only, with some absent. The sample carries roughly 460,000 clones, 89% recorded once. This chain uses TRBV27 with TRBJ1-3; the D gene is possibly TRBD1 (5 bases). The sequence derives from a person aged 18-65 years who received the Ad26.COV2.S COVID-19 vaccine or a placebo. The sample was peripheral blood, taken in a trial of Ad26.COV2.S vaccine versus placebo. The CDR3 spells CASSPGTFPNSGNTIYF. The CDR3 nucleotides are TGTGCCAGCAGTCCCGGGACCTTTCCTAACTCTGGAAACACCATATATTTT.